This T cell receptor (beta chain) derives from a study of T-cell memory formation after mild COVID-19. V lost 3 bases to trimming and J lost 1 base; unmatched junction nucleotides: 0. The length of the CDR3 is 15 residues. Germline V CDR1 and CDR2: MRHNA, SNTAGT. One entry per CDR3 protein results from TCRdb running MiXCR on the 5' RACE reads. Of over 40,000 distinct CDR3 sequences listed, about 12% are singletons. In its sample, this clonotype ranks as medium-sized (0.01 to 0.1%). The chain uses TRBV6-4 and TRBJ2-3; 11 bases align to TRBD2. This TCR came from a man aged 18 to 29 who had mild COVID-19 (a few samples of this study predate the infection). Cell type and time point are not known. The sample taken for sequencing was PBMCs or a T cell subset sorted from them (not recorded which). CDR3 coding DNA: TGTGCCAGCAGTGAGACTAGCGGGGGCACAGATACGCAGTATTTT. Translating it yields CASSETSGGTDTQYF.